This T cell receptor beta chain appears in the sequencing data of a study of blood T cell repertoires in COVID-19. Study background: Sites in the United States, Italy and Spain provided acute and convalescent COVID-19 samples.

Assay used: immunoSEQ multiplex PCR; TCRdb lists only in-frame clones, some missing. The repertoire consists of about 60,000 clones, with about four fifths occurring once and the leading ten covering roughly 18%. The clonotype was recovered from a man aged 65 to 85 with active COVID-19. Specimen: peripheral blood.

CDR3: CASSLLAGGRYEQYF. The DNA of the CDR3 is TGTGCCAGCAGCTTGCTAGCGGGAGGTAGATACGAGCAGTACTTC. The genes are TRBV7-2 and TRBJ2-7; TRBD2 agrees at 11 bases. The CDR3 consists of 15 residues. Germline loops: CDR1 SGHTA, CDR2 FQGNSA. Trimming took 3 bases from V and 4 from J; bases not matched to a gene: 5.